The present entry profiles one T cell receptor (beta chain) with its context. The sample holds many counts of this clonotype. Its antigen remains undetermined. Base qualities are not at hand, and no much larger clone is one base apart. Sequenced using an Illumina HiSeq 1500. Through fastp at Q25 and MiXCR, TCRdb rebuilt clones from the public reads, retaining in-frame beta chains. Rows are unified per CDR3 protein, each entry keeping the most common DNA and genes. The sample includes fewer than 200,000 distinct CDR3 sequences, with 14% observed a single time. Clones ranked in the top ten supply 27% of the sample. This sample was taken from a study of T cell repertoires in cytomegalovirus infection (dated by TCRdb to about 2019). Notes on the research overall: Donor HLA type was relevant to the analysis, as public TCR beta signatures indicated carriage of CMV infection together with the matching HLA type.

The study at large found these results: In both this cohort and an independent cohort of several hundred donors, the cumulative frequency of public TCR beta family members distinguished carriers of CMV infection plus the relevant HLA type. The ex vivo response was dominated by HLA-C-restricted CMV-specific TCR beta clonotypes, which also provided the single most frequent clonotype in two of eight donors.

From the cysteine through the phenylalanine, the CDR3 covers 14 amino acids. Just the 42-base CDR3 DNA is kept, in frame starting at base 1. V is clipped by 5 bases and J by 4 bases, and the sequence between their germline boundaries is 14 bases long. CDR1 and CDR2, looked up from the germline V gene, are SGHTA and FQGNSA. Sample: PBMCs. This TCR was recovered from a human donor in good health (CMV status not recorded). Some clones in this sample may be carry-over from other donors' samples. The rearranged segments are TRBV7-2 and TRBJ1-1, with a weak D call of TRBD1 (5 bases match). The CDR3 is CASSRGVVSTEAFF. The nucleotide sequence is given as TGTGCCAGCAGCCGAGGGGTAGTAAGCACTGAAGCTTTCTTT. The full variable domain, completed from the reference TRBV7-2 and TRBJ1-1 proteins outside the CDR3, reads GAGVSQSPSNKVTEKGKDVELRCDPISGHTALYWYRQSLGQGLEFLIYFQGNSAPDKSGLPSDRFSAERTGGSVSTLTIQRTQQEDSAVYLCASSRGVVSTEAFFGQGTRLTVV.